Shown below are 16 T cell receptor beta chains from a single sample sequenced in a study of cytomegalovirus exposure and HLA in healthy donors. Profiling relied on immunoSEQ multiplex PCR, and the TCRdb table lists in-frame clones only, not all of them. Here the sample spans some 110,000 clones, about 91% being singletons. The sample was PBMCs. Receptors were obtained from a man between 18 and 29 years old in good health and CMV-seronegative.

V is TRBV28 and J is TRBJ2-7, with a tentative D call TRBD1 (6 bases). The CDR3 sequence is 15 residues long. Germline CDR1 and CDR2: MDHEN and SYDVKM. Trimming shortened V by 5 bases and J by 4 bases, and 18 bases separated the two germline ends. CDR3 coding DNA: TGTGCCAGCAGTCCTCGGACAGTTGGGCCATACGAGCAGTACTTC. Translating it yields CASSPRTVGPYEQYF.

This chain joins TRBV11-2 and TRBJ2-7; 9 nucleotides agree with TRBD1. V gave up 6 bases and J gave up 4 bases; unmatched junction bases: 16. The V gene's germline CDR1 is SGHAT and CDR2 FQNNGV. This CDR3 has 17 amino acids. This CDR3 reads CASSPRPGQGILYEQYF. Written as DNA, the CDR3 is TGTGCCAGCAGTCCACGACCCGGACAGGGGATCTTGTACGAGCAGTACTTC.

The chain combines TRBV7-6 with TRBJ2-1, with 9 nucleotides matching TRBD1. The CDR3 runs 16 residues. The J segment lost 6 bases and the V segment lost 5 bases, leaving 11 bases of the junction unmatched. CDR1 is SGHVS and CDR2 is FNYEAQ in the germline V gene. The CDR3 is CASSPQGAIRRNEQFF. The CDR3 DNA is TGTGCCAGCAGCCCACAGGGGGCGATACGTCGCAATGAGCAGTTCTTC.

The CDR3 is CASSPSPGDYGYTF. The CDR3 DNA is TGTGCCAGCAGCCCGTCTCCAGGGGACTATGGCTACACCTTC. The chain combines TRBV7-8 with TRBJ1-2, with a weak D call TRBD1 (6 bases). Germline CDR1 reads SGHVS; CDR2 reads FQNEAQ. The germline V and J ends were trimmed by 5 bases and 3 bases, with 13 bases remaining between them. The CDR3 contains 14 residues.

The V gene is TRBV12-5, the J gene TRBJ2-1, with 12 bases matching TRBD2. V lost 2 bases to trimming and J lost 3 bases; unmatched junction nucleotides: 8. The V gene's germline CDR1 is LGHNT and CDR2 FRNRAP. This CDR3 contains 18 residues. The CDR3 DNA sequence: TGTGCTAGTGGTTTGAGGCTAGCGGGGGGGCCGCTCTACAATGAGCAGTTCTTC. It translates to CASGLRLAGGPLYNEQFF.

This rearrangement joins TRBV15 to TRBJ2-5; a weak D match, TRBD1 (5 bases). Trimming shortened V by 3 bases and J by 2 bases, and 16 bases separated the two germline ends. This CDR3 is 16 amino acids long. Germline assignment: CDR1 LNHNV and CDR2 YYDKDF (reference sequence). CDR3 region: CATSSPTTGRQETQYF. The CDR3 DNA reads TGTGCCACCAGCAGCCCAACAACAGGCCGACAAGAGACCCAGTACTTC.

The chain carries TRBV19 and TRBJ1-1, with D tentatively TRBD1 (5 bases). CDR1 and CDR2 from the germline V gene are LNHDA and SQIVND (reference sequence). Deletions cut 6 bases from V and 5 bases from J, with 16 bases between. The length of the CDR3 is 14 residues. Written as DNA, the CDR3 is TGTGCCAGTAGCCTCGGACAACCTGGGACTGAAGCTTTCTTT. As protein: CASSLGQPGTEAFF.

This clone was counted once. The chain's CDR3 is CASSSPRGPPYEQYF. For the CDR3, the DNA is TGTGCCAGCAGTTCTCCCAGGGGGCCTCCCTACGAGCAGTACTTC. The chain links TRBV27 to TRBJ2-7, with 8 bases matching TRBD1. The germline V gene has CDR1 MNHEY and CDR2 SMNVEV (reference sequence). Losses at the gene ends were 4 bases for V and 2 bases for J; bases not matched to a gene: 7. This CDR3 is built from 15 residues.

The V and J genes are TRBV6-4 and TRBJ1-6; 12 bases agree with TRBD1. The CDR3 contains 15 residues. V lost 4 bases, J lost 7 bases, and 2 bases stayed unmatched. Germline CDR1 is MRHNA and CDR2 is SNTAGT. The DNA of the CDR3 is TGTGCCAGCAGTGCCGGGACAGGGGGCAATTCACCCCTCCACTTT. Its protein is CASSAGTGGNSPLHF.

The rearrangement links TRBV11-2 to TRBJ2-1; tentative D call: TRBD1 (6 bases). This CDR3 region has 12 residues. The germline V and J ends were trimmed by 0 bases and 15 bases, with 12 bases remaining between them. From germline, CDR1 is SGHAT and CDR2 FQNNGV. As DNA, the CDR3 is TGTGCCAGCAGCTTAGAATTGGGGGCGTCGTTCTTC. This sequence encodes CASSLELGASFF.

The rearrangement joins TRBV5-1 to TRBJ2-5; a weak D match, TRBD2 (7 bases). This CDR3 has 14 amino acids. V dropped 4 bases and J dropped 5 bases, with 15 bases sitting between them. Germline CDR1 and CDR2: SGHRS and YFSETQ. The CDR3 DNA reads TGCGCCAGCAGCATGGTCGGGGGGCCGGAGACCCAGTACTTC. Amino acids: CASSMVGGPETQYF.

CDR3 residues: CASSGRQGARNQPQHF. In DNA, the CDR3 is TGTGCCAGCAGTGGGCGTCAGGGGGCGCGCAATCAGCCCCAGCATTTT. V is TRBV6-1 and J is TRBJ1-5; 8 bases are a match to TRBD1. Trimming took 4 bases from V and 2 from J; bases not matched to a gene: 7. The CDR3 contains 16 residues. Per germline, CDR1 MNHNS and CDR2 SASEGT.

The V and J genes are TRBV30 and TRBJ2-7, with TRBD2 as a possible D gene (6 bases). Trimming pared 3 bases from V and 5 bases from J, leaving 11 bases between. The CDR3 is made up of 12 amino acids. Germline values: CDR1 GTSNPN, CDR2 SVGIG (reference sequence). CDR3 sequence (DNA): TGTGCCTGGAGGGAGGGAGCGCACGAGCAGTACTTC. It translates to CAWREGAHEQYF.

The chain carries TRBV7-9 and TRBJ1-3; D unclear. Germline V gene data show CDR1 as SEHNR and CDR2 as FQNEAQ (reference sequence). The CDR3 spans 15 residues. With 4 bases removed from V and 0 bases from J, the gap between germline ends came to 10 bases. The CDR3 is CASSSILSSGNTIYF. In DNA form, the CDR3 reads TGTGCCAGCAGCTCGATACTGAGCTCTGGAAACACCATATATTTT.

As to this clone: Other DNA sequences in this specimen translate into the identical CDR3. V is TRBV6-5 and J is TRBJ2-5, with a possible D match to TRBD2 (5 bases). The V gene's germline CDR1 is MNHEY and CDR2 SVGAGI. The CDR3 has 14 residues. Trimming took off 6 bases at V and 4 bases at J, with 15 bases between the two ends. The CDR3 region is CASSWTGGRETQYF. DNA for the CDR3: TGTGCCAGCAGCTGGACCGGAGGTAGAGAGACCCAGTACTTC.

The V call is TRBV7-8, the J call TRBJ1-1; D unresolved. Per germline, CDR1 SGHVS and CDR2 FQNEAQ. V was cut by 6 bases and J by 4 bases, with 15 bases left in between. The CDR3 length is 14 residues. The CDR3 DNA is TGTGCCAGCAGGTCGCCCCGGGAAAGCACTGAAGCTTTCTTT. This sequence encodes CASRSPRESTEAFF.